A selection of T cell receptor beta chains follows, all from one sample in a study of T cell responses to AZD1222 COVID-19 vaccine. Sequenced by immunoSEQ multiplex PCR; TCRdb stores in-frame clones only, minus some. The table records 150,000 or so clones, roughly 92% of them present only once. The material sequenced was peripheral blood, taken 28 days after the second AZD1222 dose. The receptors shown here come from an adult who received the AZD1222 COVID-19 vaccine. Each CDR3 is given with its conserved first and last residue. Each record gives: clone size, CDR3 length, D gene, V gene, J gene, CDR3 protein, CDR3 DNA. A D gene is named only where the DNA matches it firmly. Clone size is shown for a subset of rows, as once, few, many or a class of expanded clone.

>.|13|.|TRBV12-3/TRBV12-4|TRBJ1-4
CASSFGGREKLFF
TGTGCCAGCAGTTTCGGGGGGAGGGAAAAACTGTTTTTT
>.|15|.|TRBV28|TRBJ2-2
CASSYSARGLGELFF
TGTGCCAGCAGTTACTCAGCTAGGGGTCTCGGGGAGCTGTTTTTT
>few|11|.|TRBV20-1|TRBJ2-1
CSAPSFNEQFF
TGCAGTGCTCCGTCCTTCAATGAGCAGTTCTTC
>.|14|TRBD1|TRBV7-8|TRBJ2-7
CASSSDRGEDEQYF
TGTGCCAGCAGTTCCGACAGGGGCGAAGACGAGCAGTACTTC
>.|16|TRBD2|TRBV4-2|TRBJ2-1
CASSPEKLAGLDEQFF
TGTGCCAGCAGCCCCGAGAAACTAGCGGGGTTGGATGAGCAGTTCTTC
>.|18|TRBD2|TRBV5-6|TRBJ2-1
CASSSRLAGGRTYNEQFF
TGTGCCAGCAGCTCGAGACTAGCGGGAGGGCGTACCTACAATGAGCAGTTCTTC
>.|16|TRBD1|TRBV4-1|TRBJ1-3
CASSQKGQGNGNTIYF
TGCGCCAGCAGCCAAAAGGGACAGGGAAATGGAAACACCATATATTTT
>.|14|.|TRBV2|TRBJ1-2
CASSTMGAGYGYTF
TGTGCCAGCAGTACCATGGGGGCCGGGTATGGCTACACCTTC
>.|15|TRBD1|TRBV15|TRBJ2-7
CATSRDRAGGNEQYF
TGTGCCACCAGCAGAGATCGGGCAGGGGGCAACGAGCAGTACTTC
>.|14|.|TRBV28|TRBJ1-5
CASSFPNSNQPQHF
TGTGCCAGCAGTTTTCCAAATAGCAATCAGCCCCAGCATTTT
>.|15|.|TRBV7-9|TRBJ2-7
CAIPMGEKGQYEQYF
TGTGCCATCCCCATGGGGGAGAAGGGCCAGTACGAGCAGTACTTC
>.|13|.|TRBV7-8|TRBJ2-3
CASSRDFTDTQYF
TGTGCCAGCAGCCGGGACTTCACAGATACGCAGTATTTT
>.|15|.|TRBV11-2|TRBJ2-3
CASSLVGSSGDTQYF
TGTGCCAGCAGCTTAGTGGGTAGCTCTGGTGATACGCAGTATTTT
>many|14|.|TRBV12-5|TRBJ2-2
CASGLGAGGGELFF
TGTGCTAGTGGTCTTGGGGCGGGCGGCGGGGAGCTGTTTTTT
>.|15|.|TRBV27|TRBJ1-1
CASSPPGGLGTEAFF
TGTGCCAGCAGTCCCCCGGGGGGTTTGGGCACTGAAGCTTTCTTT
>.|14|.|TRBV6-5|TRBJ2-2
CASRRQVNTGELFF
TGTGCCAGCCGCCGCCAGGTGAACACCGGGGAGCTGTTTTTT
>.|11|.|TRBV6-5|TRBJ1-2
CASTVNYGYTF
TGTGCCAGTACAGTTAACTATGGCTACACCTTC
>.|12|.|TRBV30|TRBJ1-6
CAWTVWGSPLHF
TGTGCCTGGACCGTGTGGGGATCACCCCTCCACTTT
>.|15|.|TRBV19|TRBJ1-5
CASSRDWQGNQPQHF
TGTGCCAGTAGTCGGGACTGGCAAGGCAATCAGCCCCAGCATTTT
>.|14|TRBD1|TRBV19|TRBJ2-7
CASSPGTGGYEQYF
TGTGCCAGTAGTCCGGGGACAGGGGGCTACGAGCAGTACTTC
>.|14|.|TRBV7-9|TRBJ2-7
CASSLAGSSYEQYF
TGTGCCAGCAGCTTAGCGGGAAGCTCCTACGAGCAGTACTTC
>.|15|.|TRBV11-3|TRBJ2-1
CASSLVAGTYNEQFF
TGTGCCAGCAGCTTAGTTGCGGGCACCTACAATGAGCAGTTCTTC
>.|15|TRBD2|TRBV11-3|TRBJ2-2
CASSRGLAGAGELFF
TGTGCCAGCAGCAGGGGACTAGCGGGAGCCGGGGAGCTGTTTTTT
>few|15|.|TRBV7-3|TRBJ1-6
CASSLTTGSDSPLHF
TGTGCCAGCAGCTTAACAACAGGGTCCGATTCACCCCTCCACTTT
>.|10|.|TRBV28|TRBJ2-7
CASSRYEQYF
TGTGCCAGCAGCCGGTACGAGCAGTACTTC
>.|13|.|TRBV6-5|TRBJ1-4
CASNGRIDEKLFF
TGTGCCAGCAATGGTAGAATAGATGAAAAACTGTTTTTT
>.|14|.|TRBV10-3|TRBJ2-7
CAISEWARSYEQYF
TGTGCCATCAGTGAATGGGCTCGCTCCTACGAGCAGTACTTC
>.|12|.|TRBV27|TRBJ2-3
CASSSNGGTQYF
TGTGCCAGCAGTTCCAATGGGGGTACGCAGTATTTT
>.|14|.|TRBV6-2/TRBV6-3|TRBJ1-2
CASSYGTPTTGYTF
TGTGCCAGCAGTTACGGGACTCCCACAACGGGCTACACCTTC
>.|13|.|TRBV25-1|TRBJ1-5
CASSEFENQPQHF
TGTGCCAGCAGTGAATTCGAAAATCAGCCCCAGCATTTT
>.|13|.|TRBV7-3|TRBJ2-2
CASSLFATGELFF
TGTGCCAGCAGCTTATTCGCCACCGGGGAGCTGTTTTTT
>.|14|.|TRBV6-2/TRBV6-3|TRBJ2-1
CASSYSITGDEQFF
TGTGCCAGCAGTTACTCGATTACGGGTGATGAGCAGTTCTTC
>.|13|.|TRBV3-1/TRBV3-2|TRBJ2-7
CASGVGSSYEQYF
TGTGCCAGCGGGGTCGGCAGCTCCTACGAGCAGTACTTC
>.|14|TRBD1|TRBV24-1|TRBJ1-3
CANYPGGQINTIYF
TGTGCCAACTACCCCGGGGGACAGATAAACACCATATATTTT
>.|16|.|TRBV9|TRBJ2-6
CASSAKQGTGANVLTF
TGTGCCAGCAGCGCAAAGCAGGGGACTGGGGCCAACGTCCTGACTTTC
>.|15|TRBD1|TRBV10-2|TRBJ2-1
CASRPGTGGRNEQFF
TGCGCCAGCAGGCCCGGGACAGGGGGACGGAATGAGCAGTTCTTC
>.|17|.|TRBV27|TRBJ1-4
CASSLSGQGWTNEKLFF
TGTGCCAGCAGTTTATCGGGTCAGGGATGGACTAATGAAAAACTGTTTTTT
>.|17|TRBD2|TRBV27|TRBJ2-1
CASSLWAGAGGPGEQFF
TGTGCCAGCAGTTTATGGGCAGGAGCGGGAGGGCCAGGTGAGCAGTTCTTC
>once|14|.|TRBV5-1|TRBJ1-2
CASSLEAPGRGYTF
TGCGCCAGCAGCTTGGAGGCCCCGGGAAGGGGCTACACCTTC